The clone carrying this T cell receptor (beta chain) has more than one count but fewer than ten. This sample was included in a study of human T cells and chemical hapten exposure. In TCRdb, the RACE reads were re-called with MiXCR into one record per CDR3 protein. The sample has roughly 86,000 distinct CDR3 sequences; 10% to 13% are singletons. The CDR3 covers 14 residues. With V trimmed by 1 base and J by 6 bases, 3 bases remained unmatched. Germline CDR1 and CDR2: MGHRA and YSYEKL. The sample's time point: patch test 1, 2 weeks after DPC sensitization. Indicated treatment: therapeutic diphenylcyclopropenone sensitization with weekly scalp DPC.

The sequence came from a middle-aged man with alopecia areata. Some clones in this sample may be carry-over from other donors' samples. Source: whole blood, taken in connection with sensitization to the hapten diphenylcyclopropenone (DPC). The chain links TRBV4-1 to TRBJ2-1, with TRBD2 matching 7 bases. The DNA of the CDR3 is TGCGCCAGCAGCCAAGGGACTAGGGTCAATGAGCAGTTCTTC. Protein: CASSQGTRVNEQFF.